This T cell receptor beta chain was identified during a study of blood T cells in healthy people across ages. Study results and limitations: Underestimates were what the diversity estimates from one million T cells were considered to be.

With respect to this clonotype: Its target is not known.

A J-beta primer mix and a sample-barcoded 5' primer were used in a second PCR of about 7 to 12 cycles. TCRdb re-called the 5' RACE reads with MiXCR, one entry per CDR3 protein. The sample records approximately 800,000 distinct CDR3 sequences, approximately 25% being singletons. Germline CDR1 is SEHNR and CDR2 is FQNEAQ (reference sequence). The V gene end was trimmed by 7 bases and the J gene end by 2 bases; junction bases not matched to a gene: 25. The CDR3 extends over 20 amino acids. These data also formed part of another study, on T cells of mothers and their children. That work adds: Study donors consisted of three healthy Caucasian mothers and their six children.

Sequencing was carried out using blood. The chain employs TRBV7-9 and TRBJ2-7; 8 nucleotides match TRBD1. The TCR originated in a boy younger than 18 in good health. In DNA, the CDR3 is TGTGCCAGCACCACCACGTCGCCAGGGGGCCTAAAACAAAGGCCCTACGAGCAGTACTTC. This encodes CASTTTSPGGLKQRPYEQYF.